One sample yielded the 30 T cell receptor beta chains listed below, sequenced in a study of beta chain features in type 1 diabetes. The antigens for these receptors are not known. Study results and caveats: Moderate but significant shortening of TCRB CDR3s was recorded in all four CD4+ subsets from Type 1 diabetes patients.

TCRB transcripts that were expressed got sequenced, as all of the isolated RNA had been reverse transcribed. Repertoires were generated with immunoSEQ multiplex PCR, while TCRdb's copy carries only in-frame clones and drops some. Among some 290,000 clones listed, 20% to 25% were seen once. Sequencing was performed on naive CD4+ T cells from blood. These receptors were collected from a woman aged 25-40 years with type 1 diabetes.

The genes are TRBV15 and TRBJ1-2, with TRBD1 as a possible D gene (5 bases). V dropped 1 base and J dropped 4 bases, with 10 bases sitting between them. The CDR3 loop spans 14 amino acids. Germline-derived CDR1 and CDR2 are LNHNV and YYDKDF (reference sequence). The CDR3 DNA reads as TGTGCCACCAGCAGAGGCCAGGGAGGCTATGGCTACACCTTC. Amino acid sequence: CATSRGQGGYGYTF.

The rearrangement links TRBV7-2 to TRBJ2-1; TRBD1 agrees at 9 bases. The CDR3 consists of 15 residues. Trimming at V came to 3 bases and at J to 3 bases, leaving 3 bases not matched to a gene. Germline V gives CDR1 SGHTA, CDR2 FQGNSA. DNA of the CDR3: TGTGCCAGCAGCTTGGACAGGGGCTACTACAATGAGCAGTTCTTC. Translation: CASSLDRGYYNEQFF.

The chain has TRBV29-1 and TRBJ1-2; D is undetermined. CDR3 size: 15 residues. V lost 0 bases, J lost 4 bases, and 15 bases lay in between. Germline V gene sequence: CDR1 SQVTM, CDR2 ANQGSEA. CDR3 bases: TGCAGCGTTGAAGATCATCCAGGCCTTAGCTATGGCTACACCTTC. Translation: CSVEDHPGLSYGYTF.

This clone came up a few times. This rearrangement joins TRBV18 to TRBJ1-5; 7 bases are a match to TRBD1. Looked up from germline, CDR1 is KGHSH and CDR2 is LQKENI. With V trimmed by 3 bases and J by 4 bases, 9 bases remained unmatched. This CDR3 is 16 amino acids long. Here the CDR3 reads CASSPTTGRGNQPQHF. In nucleotides, the CDR3 is TGTGCCAGCTCACCTACGACAGGGCGAGGTAATCAGCCCCAGCATTTT.

This sequence joins TRBV6-6 and TRBJ2-7; D unresolved. Germline assignment: CDR1 MNHNY and CDR2 SVGAGI (reference sequence). The CDR3 has 10 residues. Trimming stripped 5 bases from V and 3 bases from J, with 2 bases between. CDR3 sequence (DNA): TGTGCCAGCAGTCACTACGAGCAGTACTTC. Translated, it gives CASSHYEQYF.

There are a few counts of this clone. The genes are TRBV7-9 and TRBJ2-1, with TRBD2 matching over 16 bases. This CDR3 has 19 amino acids. The germline V gene encodes CDR1 SEHNR and CDR2 FQNEAQ (reference sequence). J was trimmed by 3 bases and V by 0 bases; bases with no gene match: 5. The CDR3 protein is CASSLAPGLAGGVYNEQFF. CDR3 nucleotide sequence: TGTGCCAGCAGCTTAGCACCGGGACTAGCGGGAGGGGTCTACAATGAGCAGTTCTTC.

The chain links TRBV6-5 to TRBJ2-7, with D perhaps matching TRBD2 (6 bases). The CDR3 has 13 amino acids. Germline CDR1 reads MNHEY; CDR2 reads SVGAGI. Trimming cost V 7 bases and J 1 base, with 11 bases left between them. This CDR3 is CASNQGGSYEQYF. For the CDR3, the DNA is TGTGCCAGCAACCAAGGAGGGTCCTACGAGCAGTACTTC.

The chain joins TRBV5-1 to TRBJ1-5; no definite D call. V lost 0 bases and J 6 bases, leaving 7 bases between the germline ends. The CDR3 consists of 13 residues. Per the germline V gene, CDR1 is SGHRS and CDR2 is YFSETQ. The CDR3 protein is CASSLDGSQPQHF. The CDR3, as DNA: TGCGCCAGCAGCTTGGACGGGTCTCAGCCCCAGCATTTT.

Only a few counts were recorded for this clone. The chain recombines TRBV19 with TRBJ2-3; 12 bases are a match to TRBD2. In germline, CDR1 is LNHDA, CDR2 SQIVND (reference sequence). With V trimmed by 7 bases and J by 4 bases, 6 bases remained unmatched. The CDR3 sequence is 15 residues long. Here the CDR3 reads CASTSGRGKADTQYF. The CDR3 DNA sequence: TGTGCCAGTACTAGCGGGAGGGGGAAGGCAGATACGCAGTATTTT. Drawing the rest from reference TRBV19 and TRBJ2-3, the complete variable domain is DGGITQSPKYLFRKEGQNVTLSCEQNLNHDAMYWYRQDPGQGLRLIYYSQIVNDFQKGDIAEGYSVSREKKESFPLTVTSAQKNPTAFYLCASTSGRGKADTQYFGPGTRLTVL.

This chain uses TRBV30 with TRBJ2-5, with a tentative D call TRBD1 (6 bases). This CDR3 region has 15 residues. CDR1 and CDR2 (germline): GTSNPN, SVGIG (reference sequence). Trimming removed 1 base from V and 4 bases from J, with 16 bases in between. The CDR3 DNA follows: TGTGCCTGGAGTGCCGCAGGGGCTACCTCAGAGACCCAGTACTTC. This translates into CAWSAAGATSETQYF.

This clone was observed a handful of times. The rearrangement uses TRBV29-1 and TRBJ1-5, with 7 bases aligning to TRBD1. Germline CDR1 SQVTM, CDR2 ANQGSEA. The CDR3 consists of 13 residues. Trimming at V came to 6 bases and at J to 7 bases, leaving 9 bases not matched to a gene. DNA of the CDR3: TGCAGCGTCGGGGGAAGACAGGGCCAGCCCCAGCATTTT. Translation: CSVGGRQGQPQHF.

The CDR3 DNA sequence: TGTGCCAGCAGTCGGGGGACTAGCGGGACCGGGGAGCTGTTTTTT. It specifies CASSRGTSGTGELFF. The rearrangement uses TRBV6-4 and TRBJ2-2, with 12 nucleotides matching TRBD2. The V and J ends lost 5 bases and 5 bases, in that order; junction bases with no gene match: 3. CDR3 length equals 15 residues. Germline lookup yields CDR1 MRHNA and CDR2 SNTAGT.

This clone was seen only a few times. This rearrangement joins TRBV15 to TRBJ1-1; tentatively, D is TRBD1 (5 bases). V dropped 0 bases and J dropped 4 bases, with 12 bases sitting between them. The CDR3 is 15 amino acids. Germline V CDR1 and CDR2: LNHNV, YYDKDF (reference sequence). CDR3: CATSRDRARITEAFF. The DNA of the CDR3 is TGTGCCACCAGCAGAGACAGGGCTCGGATCACTGAAGCTTTCTTT.

CDR3 region: CASSYPNRGTEAFF. The CDR3 coding sequence is TGTGCCAGCAGTTACCCGAACAGGGGGACTGAAGCTTTCTTT. The V call is TRBV6-6, the J call TRBJ1-1; TRBD1 aligns across 8 bases. V lost 2 bases to trimming and J lost 5 bases; unmatched junction nucleotides: 4. Germline loops: CDR1 MNHNY, CDR2 SVGAGI (reference sequence). The CDR3 has 14 amino acids.

This clone has more than one count but fewer than ten. The chain has TRBV6-6 and TRBJ2-5; 9 nucleotides match TRBD2. CDR3 length: 16 residues. Germline V lookup: CDR1 MNHNY, CDR2 SVGAGI (reference sequence). With 5 bases clipped from V and 2 bases from J, the junction kept 9 bases outside the gene matches. CDR3 DNA sequence: TGTGCCAGCAGTAAGAGCCCGGGACTAGCACAAGAGACCCAGTACTTC. It specifies CASSKSPGLAQETQYF.

This clone has more than one count but fewer than ten. This rearrangement joins TRBV9 to TRBJ2-2; D is ambiguous. V was pared by 1 base and J by 0 bases, with 4 bases between. The germline V gene encodes CDR1 SGDLS and CDR2 YYNGEE. The CDR3 runs 14 residues. The CDR3 protein is CASSVQANTGELFF. Written as DNA, the CDR3 is TGTGCCAGCAGCGTACAGGCGAACACCGGGGAGCTGTTTTTT.

This clone was found a few times. This sequence joins TRBV7-3 and TRBJ1-2; TRBD1 agrees at 7 bases. CDR1 SGHTA and CDR2 FQGTGA come from the germline V gene. The CDR3 spans 16 residues. Losses at the gene ends were 4 bases for V and 2 bases for J; bases not matched to a gene: 10. CDR3 in amino acids: CASSSTIGTVNYGYTF. As DNA, the CDR3 is TGTGCCAGCAGCTCGACGATCGGGACAGTGAACTATGGCTACACCTTC.

This sequence joins TRBV9 and TRBJ1-4; a possible D gene is TRBD1 (5 bases). From germline, CDR1 is SGDLS and CDR2 YYNGEE. This CDR3 has 13 residues. Trimming took off 4 bases at V and 8 bases at J, with 12 bases between the two ends. For the CDR3, the DNA is TGTGCCAGCAGCACCTCCCCAGGGGAAAAACTGTTTTTT. Residues: CASSTSPGEKLFF.

V is TRBV9 and J is TRBJ2-7, with TRBD2 matching 9 bases. Germline CDR1 SGDLS, CDR2 YYNGEE. The length of the CDR3 is 13 residues. Trimming cost V 4 bases and J 6 bases; bases outside gene matches: 5. The DNA for the CDR3 is TGTGCCAGCAGCCGCGGGGGGGCTTTCGAGCAGTACTTC. Its translation is CASSRGGAFEQYF.

V and J are TRBV4-1 and TRBJ2-7; TRBD1 matches at 8 bases. The CDR3 is 15 amino acids. The germline V gene has CDR1 MGHRA and CDR2 YSYEKL. The junction had 8 bases not matched to a gene; V was cut back by 4 bases and J by 3 bases. The CDR3 here is CASSRSGQAIYEQYF. In DNA, the CDR3 is TGCGCCAGCAGCCGTTCGGGACAGGCAATCTACGAGCAGTACTTC.

This clone was seen a handful of times. The chain combines TRBV5-6 with TRBJ2-3; a weak D match, TRBD2 (6 bases). CDR1 is SGHDT and CDR2 is YYEEEE in the germline V gene. With 5 bases removed from V and 14 bases from J, the gap between germline ends came to 18 bases. CDR3 length: 12 residues. The CDR3 protein is CASSFSRDLTYF. Here the CDR3 DNA reads TGTGCCAGCAGTTTTAGCCGGGACTTAACGTATTTT.

This clone was seen a handful of times. The rearrangement uses TRBV5-1 and TRBJ2-5; D unclear. V was shortened by 0 bases and J by 1 base, with 10 bases between the two germline ends. Germline CDR1 and CDR2: SGHRS and YFSETQ. CDR3 size: 15 residues. The DNA for the CDR3 is TGCGCCAGCAGCTTGGCAGGCTTTTCCCAAGAGACCCAGTACTTC. This codes for CASSLAGFSQETQYF.

V gene TRBV25-1 combines with J gene TRBJ1-1; possibly TRBD1 for D (6 bases). Germline loops: CDR1 MGHDK, CDR2 SYGVNS. Trimming removed 6 bases from V and 2 bases from J, with 10 bases in between. The CDR3 spans 13 residues. CDR3 sequence: CASRTRGNTEAFF. The CDR3 DNA is TGTGCCAGCAGGACCAGGGGTAACACTGAAGCTTTCTTT.

The chain has TRBV6-6 and TRBJ2-7, with 7 bases matching TRBD1. Losses at the gene ends were 6 bases for V and 2 bases for J; bases not matched to a gene: 1. The CDR3 consists of 12 residues. The germline V gene encodes CDR1 MNHNY and CDR2 SVGAGI (reference sequence). The CDR3 sequence: CASRGTAYEQYF. DNA of the CDR3: TGTGCCAGCAGAGGGACAGCCTACGAGCAGTACTTC.

The chain is built from TRBV5-4 and TRBJ2-1, with D tentatively TRBD1 (6 bases). The CDR3 spans 15 residues. The germline gives CDR1 SGHNT, CDR2 YYREEE (reference sequence). Trimming cost V 1 base and J 8 bases, with 16 bases left between them. The CDR3 nucleotides read TGTGCCAGCAGCTTGACAGGGATTTACGTCCATGAGCAGTTCTTC. Translating gives CASSLTGIYVHEQFF.

In this sample, this clone turned up a few times. V usage is TRBV7-2 and J usage is TRBJ2-7; 7 bases align to TRBD1. J lost 2 bases, V lost 1 base, and 5 bases had no gene match. The CDR3 is 15 amino acids. Germline CDR1 and CDR2: SGHTA and FQGNSA. The CDR3 sequence: CASSLVQGNPYEQYF. The DNA for the CDR3 is TGTGCCAGCAGCTTAGTACAGGGGAACCCCTACGAGCAGTACTTC.

This clone was seen only a few times. The chain employs TRBV28 and TRBJ2-3; TRBD1 agrees at 9 bases. V trimming: 5 bases; J trimming: 0 bases; junction bases outside the gene matches: 0. Germline CDR1 MDHEN, CDR2 SYDVKM. The CDR3 covers 14 residues. The CDR3: CASSGTGSTDTQYF. Written as DNA, the CDR3 is TGTGCCAGCAGTGGGACAGGGAGCACAGATACGCAGTATTTT.

This clone came up a few times. This chain uses TRBV6-1 with TRBJ2-5; TRBD2 agrees at 12 bases. The CDR3 is made up of 14 amino acids. Germline CDR1 MNHNS, CDR2 SASEGT. Trimming cost V 6 bases and J 7 bases; bases outside gene matches: 6. The CDR3 spells CASREGLAGGTQYF. In nucleotides, the CDR3 is TGTGCCAGCAGGGAGGGACTAGCGGGTGGGACCCAGTACTTC.

The chain has TRBV5-1 and TRBJ2-2, with 7 bases matching TRBD1. J gave up 0 bases and V 0 bases, and 11 bases lay outside the gene matches. There are 19 residues in the CDR3. The germline V gene encodes CDR1 SGHRS and CDR2 YFSETQ. The CDR3 DNA is TGCGCCAGCAGCTTGGTTCCTACAGGGGCGAAGTCGAACACCGGGGAGCTGTTTTTT. Its protein is CASSLVPTGAKSNTGELFF.

This clone occurred a few times. The chain uses TRBV7-9 and TRBJ1-2; D unresolved. CDR1 and CDR2 from the germline V gene are SEHNR and FQNEAQ (reference sequence). This CDR3 has 14 amino acids. Trimming pared 1 base from V and 2 bases from J, leaving 8 bases between. The CDR3, as DNA: TGTGCCAGCAGCTTAGAGTTCCGGAACTATGGCTACACCTTC. It codes for CASSLEFRNYGYTF.